These 7 T cell receptor beta chains share one sample of origin, sequenced in a study of cytomegalovirus exposure and HLA in healthy donors. Assay used: immunoSEQ multiplex PCR; TCRdb lists only in-frame clones, some missing. The sample includes some 86,000 clones, 93% of them seen just once. The sample was PBMCs. These TCRs come from a woman aged 25 to 39 in good health and CMV-seronegative.

This chain joins TRBV19 and TRBJ2-5; 8 bases match TRBD2. The CDR3 runs to 14 residues. Trimming removed 5 bases from V and 5 bases from J; junction bases left unmatched: 7. The germline V gene has CDR1 LNHDA and CDR2 SQIVND (reference sequence). The CDR3 region has the DNA TGTGCCAGTAGTCCTCGGGGGGGGAGGGAGACCCAGTACTTC. It translates to CASSPRGGRETQYF. Full variable domain (remainder filled in from reference TRBV19 and TRBJ2-5): DGGITQSPKYLFRKEGQNVTLSCEQNLNHDAMYWYRQDPGQGLRLIYYSQIVNDFQKGDIAEGYSVSREKKESFPLTVTSAQKNPTAFYLCASSPRGGRETQYFGPGTRLLVL.

This clone was seen a handful of times. The chain carries TRBV18 and TRBJ2-2; a possible D gene is TRBD1 (6 bases). Deletions cut 1 base from V and 5 bases from J, with 11 bases between. This CDR3 comprises 15 residues. Germline V gene lookup returns CDR1 KGHSH and CDR2 LQKENI. The CDR3 loop reads CASSPQQGWTGELFF. The CDR3 DNA is TGTGCCAGCTCACCACAACAGGGATGGACCGGGGAGCTGTTTTTT.

The gene calls are TRBV14 and TRBJ2-3, with 8 bases matching TRBD2. This CDR3 comprises 17 residues. CDR1 and CDR2 (germline): SGHDN, FVKESK. Germline trimming cut 3 bases from V and 2 bases from J; bases unmatched to any gene: 10. CDR3 DNA sequence: TGTGCCAGCAGCCATGGCGGGGGGACTTTGACCACAGATACGCAGTATTTT. It is translated as CASSHGGGTLTTDTQYF.

The chain uses TRBV30 and TRBJ1-2; possible D gene TRBD1, 5 bases. CDR3 length: 14 amino acids. V lost 2 bases and J lost 7, with 17 bases in between. Germline CDR1 and CDR2: GTSNPN and SVGIG (reference sequence). Written as DNA, the CDR3 is TGTGCCTGGAGTTTCGGCAGGGAGGGCTCTGGCTACACCTTC. Translation: CAWSFGREGSGYTF.

The chain has TRBV27 and TRBJ1-2; D remains ambiguous. There are 16 residues in the CDR3. The V and J ends lost 3 bases and 3 bases respectively, with 17 bases between them. CDR1 is MNHEY and CDR2 is SMNVEV in the germline V gene (reference sequence). CDR3 protein: CASSFSRLGGDYGYTF. The CDR3 bases are TGTGCCAGCAGTTTTTCCCGCCTTGGCGGTGACTATGGCTACACCTTC.

V is TRBV2 and J is TRBJ2-5, with a possible D match to TRBD2 (5 bases). The length of the CDR3 is 13 residues. CDR1 and CDR2 from the germline V gene are SNHLY and FYNNEI. V was pared by 6 bases and J by 2 bases, with 10 bases between. This chain's CDR3 is CASSLEGQETQYF. The CDR3 DNA follows: TGTGCCAGCAGCCTCGAGGGACAAGAGACCCAGTACTTC.

The chain combines TRBV10-3 with TRBJ2-7; D is perhaps TRBD2 (7 bases). V lost 8 bases and J 0 bases, leaving 17 bases between the germline ends. The CDR3 extends over 15 amino acids. CDR1 and CDR2 from the germline V gene are ENHRY and SYGVKD. The DNA for the CDR3 is TGTGCCATCGGGCAAGGCGGGGGCCCCTCCTACGAGCAGTACTTC. It yields the protein CAIGQGGGPSYEQYF.